This T cell receptor beta chain was identified in a study of OX40 agonist ivuxolimab in advanced cancers. The protocol was immunoSEQ multiplex PCR, while the TCRdb copy is restricted to in-frame clones and leaves out a portion. This repertoire shows about 55,000 clones, about 90% found once; its top ten account for about 7%. As for this clone: Antigen: not known.

V was clipped by 0 bases and J by 6 bases, with 10 bases between them. The CDR3 contains 13 residues. The germline V gene has CDR1 SGHRS and CDR2 YFSETQ. Study outcomes and limitations: Researchers did not determine the expanded peripheral T cells' antigen specificity.

This sample comprised CD4+ or CD8+ T cells sorted from blood, obtained in a trial of the OX40 agonist ivuxolimab. The gene calls are TRBV5-1 and TRBJ2-7, with unresolved D. The receptor was isolated from an adult with an advanced solid tumor such as melanoma, head and neck, liver or kidney cancer. The DNA of the CDR3 is TGCGCCAGCAGCTTGGCGCCACGAGGCGAGCAGTACTTC. Protein: CASSLAPRGEQYF.